The present T cell receptor (beta chain) was sequenced within a study of cytomegalovirus exposure and HLA in healthy donors. CDR3 length: 15 residues. Deletions cut 0 bases from V and 3 bases from J, with 9 bases between. Germline V gene sequence: CDR1 GTSNPN, CDR2 SVGIG (reference sequence). The assay was immunoSEQ multiplex PCR, and TCRdb's table has in-frame clones only and misses some. This table has approximately 230,000 clones, more than 85% appearing once. Concerning this clone: Its antigen is not identified.

Points from the study as a whole: The TCR clusters that emerged in the first cohort tended, a later analysis found, to co-occur in the approximately 110 validation repertoires.

The roughly 120-subject validation cohort, separate from the approximately 660-subject first cohort, included the donors. Sequenced input: PBMCs. This TCR came from a man between 18 and 35 years old in good health and CMV-seropositive. The chain joins TRBV30 to TRBJ2-6; tentatively, D is TRBD2 (5 bases). This chain's CDR3 is CAWSVLGLGANVLTF. The CDR3 DNA is TGTGCCTGGAGTGTATTAGGACTTGGGGCCAACGTCCTGACTTTC.